This TCR beta chain appears in the sequencing data of a study of T cell repertoires in cytomegalovirus infection. This CDR3 is built from 13 residues. Germline V CDR1 and CDR2: DFQATT, SNEGSKA (reference sequence). The germline V and J ends were trimmed by 5 bases and 3 bases, with 12 bases remaining between them. TCRdb reprocessed the reads via MiXCR and lists one record per CDR3 protein. The sample consists of more than 250,000 distinct CDR3 sequences, 25% of them appearing once. Study-wide results and limits: HLA-C-restricted TCR beta clonotypes specific for CMV led the ex vivo response.

This clonotype was observed many times. Its antigen is still unknown. The chain joins TRBV20-1 to TRBJ2-3, with TRBD1 as a possible D gene (6 bases). The sample was cultured PBMCs, taken from culture after CMV antigen stimulation. The sequence was collected from a human donor in good health (CMV status not recorded). Some clones in this sample may be carry-over from other donors' samples. DNA for the CDR3: TGCAGTGCTGAACAGGGTTGGACAGATACGCAGTATTTT. Protein: CSAEQGWTDTQYF.